The TCR beta chain described here comes from a study of cytomegalovirus exposure and HLA in healthy donors. The PCR ran on 60 Vbeta and 13 Jbeta primers. Some clones are missing from TCRdb's copy, which holds only in-frame ones; the method was immunoSEQ multiplex PCR. The sample contains approximately 95,000 clones, about 81% of which appear only once. This sequence originates from a woman aged 40 to 49 in good health and CMV-seropositive. Sequenced sample: PBMCs.

CDR3 nucleotides: TGTGCCACTTTGACAGGGCAATCTGAAGCTTTCTTT. It codes for CATLTGQSEAFF. The gene calls are TRBV10-3 and TRBJ1-1; TRBD1 agrees at 7 bases. This CDR3 is 12 amino acids long. J was trimmed by 6 bases and V by 10 bases; bases with no gene match: 8. The V gene's germline CDR1 is ENHRY and CDR2 SYGVKD.